This T cell receptor (beta chain) emerged from a study of blood T cell repertoires in COVID-19. Data came from immunoSEQ multiplex PCR; TCRdb stores just in-frame clones and leaves some out. In the table there are around 41,000 clones, approximately 84% of which are singletons. On this clone itself: A junction boundary mismatches the germline segment, possibly from a read error.

From germline, CDR1 is SGHNT and CDR2 YYREEE (reference sequence). The CDR3 extends over 14 amino acids. This sequence joins TRBV5-4 and TRBJ1-1; a weak D match, TRBD1 (6 bases). This clonotype was obtained from a human donor in a cohort sampled during active COVID-19. Sequencing used peripheral blood. CDR3 in DNA: TGTGCCAGCACCTTGATACAGGGGAACACTGAAGCTTTCTTT. It encodes CASTLIQGNTEAFF.